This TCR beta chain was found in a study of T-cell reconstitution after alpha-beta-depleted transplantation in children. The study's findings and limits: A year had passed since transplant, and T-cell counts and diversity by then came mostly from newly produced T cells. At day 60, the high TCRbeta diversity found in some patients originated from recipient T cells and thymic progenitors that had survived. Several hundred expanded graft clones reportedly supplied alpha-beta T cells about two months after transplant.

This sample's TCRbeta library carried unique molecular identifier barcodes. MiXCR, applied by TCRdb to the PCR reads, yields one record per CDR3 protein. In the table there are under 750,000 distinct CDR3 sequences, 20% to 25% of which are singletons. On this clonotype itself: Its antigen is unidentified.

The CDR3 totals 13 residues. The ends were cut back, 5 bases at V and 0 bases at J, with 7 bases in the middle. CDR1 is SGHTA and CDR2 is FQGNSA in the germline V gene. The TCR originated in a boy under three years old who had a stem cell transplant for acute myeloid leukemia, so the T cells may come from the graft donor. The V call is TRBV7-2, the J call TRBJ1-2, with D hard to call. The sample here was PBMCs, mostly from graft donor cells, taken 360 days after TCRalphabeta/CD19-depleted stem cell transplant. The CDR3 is CASSPESNYGYTF. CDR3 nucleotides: TGTGCCAGCAGCCCCGAATCTAACTATGGCTACACCTTC.